Below are 24 T cell receptor beta chains sequenced from a single sample in a study of cytomegalovirus exposure and HLA in healthy donors. PCR used 60 Vbeta primers and 13 Jbeta primers. Repertoires were generated with immunoSEQ multiplex PCR, while TCRdb's copy carries only in-frame clones and drops some. In the table there are around 120,000 clones, around 85% of which are singletons. The source material was PBMCs. These TCRs come from a boy aged 5-17 years in good health and CMV-seronegative.

The J gene is TRBJ2-1, the V gene TRBV7-9; D is possibly TRBD2 (5 bases). This CDR3 comprises 17 residues. V shed 1 base and J shed 2 bases, with 15 bases lying between them. The V gene's germline CDR1 is SEHNR and CDR2 FQNEAQ (reference sequence). For the CDR3, the DNA is TGTGCCAGCAGCTTAGACAACTGGGCTAGCCCCTACAATGAGCAGTTCTTC. Translated: CASSLDNWASPYNEQFF.

Comments on this clone: No conserved phenylalanine or tryptophan ends this CDR3, so it is likely a read error. The DNA is left out, because the CDR3 cannot be placed on it with certainty; the CDR3 is given as TCRdb lists it. The chain couples TRBV30 to TRBJ1-2; the listed D gene, TRBD1, was not tested against the DNA. The CDR3 is 12 residues long, counting both termini. Germline CDR1 GTSNPN, CDR2 SVGIG (reference sequence). CDR3 region: CAWSPGQGAKYL.

About this clone itself: The sample contains more than one DNA sequence encoding this CDR3. J is TRBJ2-7 and V is TRBV2, with TRBD2 identical over 13 bases. This CDR3 is built from 14 residues. The trim removed 6 bases at V and 4 bases at J, leaving 3 bases unmatched. The V gene's germline CDR1 is SNHLY and CDR2 FYNNEI. DNA for the CDR3: TGTGCCAGCAGCGGACTAGCGGGAGTGTACGAGCAGTACTTC. It translates to CASSGLAGVYEQYF.

The chain uses TRBV9 and TRBJ2-5, with D possibly matching TRBD2 (5 bases). The germline CDR1 and CDR2 sequences are SGDLS and YYNGEE. Between the trimmed V and J ends, which lost 4 bases and 5 bases, there was a span of 12 bases. The CDR3 covers 13 residues. The CDR3 DNA reads as TGTGCCAGCAGCCCACGGACTGTGGAGACCCAGTACTTC. This translates into CASSPRTVETQYF.

The genes are TRBV19 and TRBJ1-4; 7 bases fit TRBD1. The CDR3 sequence is 19 residues long. CDR1 is LNHDA and CDR2 is SQIVND in the germline V gene (reference sequence). The ends lost 4 bases at V and 0 bases at J; junction bases unmatched: 14. CDR3 protein: CASSKARGQLIATNEKLFF. The CDR3, as DNA: TGTGCCAGTAGTAAGGCCCGGGGACAGCTGATAGCAACTAATGAAAAACTGTTTTTT.

This sequence joins TRBV4-3 and TRBJ2-3, with D possibly matching TRBD2 (6 bases). The CDR3 covers 20 residues. Germline values: CDR1 LGHNA, CDR2 YSLEER. V gave up 0 bases and J gave up 3 bases, with 25 bases separating them. The CDR3 bases are TGCGCCAGCAGCCAAGATAGGGCGGCCGGCGGGATAGCACGGACAGATACGCAGTATTTT. Translated, it gives CASSQDRAAGGIARTDTQYF.

The gene calls are TRBV9 and TRBJ2-7; D might be TRBD2 (5 bases). The length of the CDR3 is 15 residues. Deletions cut 0 bases from V and 0 bases from J, with 10 bases between. CDR1 and CDR2 (germline): SGDLS, YYNGEE. The CDR3 sequence: CASSVATGSSYEQYF. CDR3 DNA: TGTGCCAGCAGCGTAGCTACGGGGAGCTCCTACGAGCAGTACTTC.

The genes are TRBV2 and TRBJ2-1; 11 nucleotides agree with TRBD2. Trimming at V came to 2 bases and at J to 9 bases, leaving 3 bases not matched to a gene. Germline V gives CDR1 SNHLY, CDR2 FYNNEI. The CDR3 is made up of 14 amino acids. Here the CDR3 DNA reads TGTGCCAGCAGTGAATTCCTAGCGGGGGGTGAGCAGTTCTTC. Residues: CASSEFLAGGEQFF.

The gene calls are TRBV5-1 and TRBJ2-1, with TRBD2 identical over 12 bases. The CDR3 length is 15 residues. CDR1 and CDR2 (germline): SGHRS, YFSETQ. V gave up 2 bases and J gave up 5 bases; unmatched junction bases: 2. Here the CDR3 reads CASSFPSGRDNEQFF. CDR3 nucleotide sequence: TGCGCCAGCAGCTTCCCTAGCGGGAGGGACAATGAGCAGTTCTTC.

The CDR3 spells CASSLSGRSYGYTF. The CDR3 coding sequence is TGTGCCAGCAGCTTAAGTGGGCGCAGCTATGGCTACACCTTC. The chain has TRBV11-1 and TRBJ1-2; no firm D call. The germline V and J ends were trimmed by 2 bases and 4 bases, with 11 bases remaining between them. From germline, CDR1 is SGHAT and CDR2 FQDESV (reference sequence). This CDR3 is 14 amino acids long.

The V gene is TRBV7-8, the J gene TRBJ2-7; 7 positions match TRBD1. Trimming removed 5 bases from V and 2 bases from J; junction bases left unmatched: 6. This CDR3 comprises 14 residues. CDR1 is SGHVS and CDR2 is FQNEAQ in the germline V gene. In DNA, the CDR3 is TGTGCCAGCAGCGTCCGGGACAGTACCTACGAGCAGTACTTC. Its translation is CASSVRDSTYEQYF.

The rearrangement links TRBV7-2 to TRBJ1-1, with D possibly TRBD1 on 5 matching bases. Germline assignment: CDR1 SGHTA and CDR2 FQGNSA. Trimming left V 5 bases short and J 6 bases short, with 16 bases between. This CDR3 is built from 14 residues. CDR3 in DNA: TGTGCCAGCAGCCCGCGGGCAGCGGGGGCTGAAGCTTTCTTT. Translation gives CASSPRAAGAEAFF. Combining the CDR3 with reference TRBV7-2 and TRBJ1-1 gives the whole variable domain GAGVSQSPSNKVTEKGKDVELRCDPISGHTALYWYRQSLGQGLEFLIYFQGNSAPDKSGLPSDRFSAERTGGSVSTLTIQRTQQEDSAVYLCASSPRAAGAEAFFGQGTRLTVV.

This clone came up many times. The V and J genes are TRBV4-1 and TRBJ2-7, with a tentative D call TRBD1 (5 bases). Trimming stripped 6 bases from V and 2 bases from J, with 8 bases between. Germline loops: CDR1 MGHRA, CDR2 YSYEKL. The CDR3 is 12 residues long. CDR3 nucleotide sequence: TGCGCCAGCAGTGGGGCTACCTACGAGCAGTACTTC. Translating it yields CASSGATYEQYF.

V is TRBV2 and J is TRBJ2-7; no reliable D call. The CDR3 has 17 amino acids. Looked up from germline, CDR1 is SNHLY and CDR2 is FYNNEI. V was clipped by 6 bases and J by 3 bases, with 24 bases between them. CDR3 bases: TGTGCCAGCAGCGAATCCCCCTACGGAGTATCGGACTACGAGCAGTACTTC. It yields the protein CASSESPYGVSDYEQYF.

Concerning this clone itself: The conserved final phenylalanine or tryptophan is absent from the CDR3, which likely points to a read error. This chain links TRBV28 with TRBJ1-2; weak D call: TRBD1 (6 bases). The V gene's germline CDR1 is MDHEN and CDR2 SYDVKM. The CDR3 has 13 amino acids. Between the trimmed V and J ends, which lost 2 bases and 2 bases, there was a span of 6 bases. CDR3 DNA sequence: TGTGCCAGCAGTTTAACAGGGAACTATGGCTACACCGTC. Protein sequence: CASSLTGNYGYTV.

The V call is TRBV19, the J call TRBJ2-4, with 9 bases identical to TRBD2. The V gene's germline CDR1 is LNHDA and CDR2 SQIVND (reference sequence). The V gene end was trimmed by 5 bases and the J gene end by 4 bases; junction bases not matched to a gene: 9. There are 16 residues in the CDR3. Here the CDR3 reads CASSETSGGGKNIQYF. CDR3 DNA sequence: TGTGCCAGTAGTGAGACTAGCGGAGGGGGGAAAAACATTCAGTACTTC. Full variable domain (rest looked up from reference TRBV19 and TRBJ2-4): DGGITQSPKYLFRKEGQNVTLSCEQNLNHDAMYWYRQDPGQGLRLIYYSQIVNDFQKGDIAEGYSVSREKKESFPLTVTSAQKNPTAFYLCASSETSGGGKNIQYFGAGTRLSVL.

This sequence joins TRBV6-1 and TRBJ2-5; TRBD1 agrees at 11 bases. After removal of 4 bases from V and 5 bases from J, the junction contained 6 bases not matched to a gene. The germline gives CDR1 MNHNS, CDR2 SASEGT. The CDR3 has 15 residues. As DNA, the CDR3 is TGTGCCAGCAGTGGGGGACAGGGGGTTGGGGAGACCCAGTACTTC. Translation gives CASSGGQGVGETQYF.

The chain carries TRBV4-3 and TRBJ2-5; no clear D. Germline CDR1 LGHNA, CDR2 YSLEER. Deletions cut 1 base from V and 1 base from J, with 10 bases between. The CDR3 length is 15 residues. The CDR3 loop reads CASSQATTSQETQYF. CDR3 DNA sequence: TGCGCCAGCAGCCAAGCAACGACATCCCAAGAGACCCAGTACTTC.

The chain has TRBV7-2 and TRBJ1-6, with a weak D call TRBD1 (6 bases). The CDR3 spans 15 residues. V lost 0 bases and J 14 bases, leaving 17 bases between the germline ends. Per germline, CDR1 SGHTA and CDR2 FQGNSA. The CDR3 DNA follows: TGTGCCAGCAGCTTAGCCCTACAGGGAGTCGCGGCCCTCCACTTT. As protein: CASSLALQGVAALHF. Full variable domain (rest looked up from reference TRBV7-2 and TRBJ1-6): GAGVSQSPSNKVTEKGKDVELRCDPISGHTALYWYRQSLGQGLEFLIYFQGNSAPDKSGLPSDRFSAERTGGSVSTLTIQRTQQEDSAVYLCASSLALQGVAALHFGNGTRLTVT.

This chain joins TRBV11-2 and TRBJ1-1; D gene uncertain. V shed 2 bases and J shed 4 bases, with 5 bases lying between them. The germline V gene has CDR1 SGHAT and CDR2 FQNNGV. The length of the CDR3 is 12 residues. The chain's CDR3 is CASSLPVTEAFF. The CDR3, as DNA: TGTGCCAGCAGCTTACCTGTCACTGAAGCTTTCTTT.

The chain couples TRBV19 to TRBJ2-2; D is possibly TRBD2 (6 bases). The CDR3 is made up of 13 amino acids. Germline V gives CDR1 LNHDA, CDR2 SQIVND (reference sequence). CDR3 region: CATGVANTGELFF. DNA of the CDR3: TGTGCAACGGGAGTCGCGAACACCGGGGAGCTGTTTTTT. Full variable domain (outside the CDR3, taken from reference TRBV19 and TRBJ2-2): DGGITQSPKYLFRKEGQNVTLSCEQNLNHDAMYWYRQDPGQGLRLIYYSQIVNDFQKGDIAEGYSVSREKKESFPLTVTSAQKNPTAFYLCATGVANTGELFFGEGSRLTVL.

The chain combines TRBV10-3 with TRBJ2-7; 7 positions match TRBD1. The V and J ends lost 5 bases and 5 bases, in that order; junction bases with no gene match: 9. Germline V gene data show CDR1 as ENHRY and CDR2 as SYGVKD. This CDR3 has 14 residues. The CDR3 here is CAISRQGSVDEQYF. CDR3 sequence (DNA): TGTGCCATCAGTCGACAGGGCTCTGTGGACGAGCAGTACTTC.

V and J are TRBV2 and TRBJ1-2; D is perhaps TRBD1 (6 bases). This CDR3 has 16 amino acids. The ends were cut back, 2 bases at V and 8 bases at J, with 21 bases in the middle. The germline gives CDR1 SNHLY, CDR2 FYNNEI. CDR3 protein: CASSERGRDRRVGYTF. CDR3 sequence (DNA): TGTGCCAGCAGTGAAAGGGGCCGCGACAGGCGGGTAGGCTACACCTTC.

With regard to this clone: Its ends do not fully match the called genes, so a read error is possible. The chain carries TRBV30 and TRBJ1-2; TRBD1 agrees at 7 bases. Per germline, CDR1 GTSNPN and CDR2 SVGIG (reference sequence). The CDR3 covers 13 residues. The DNA of the CDR3 is TGTGCCTGGAGTATGGGACAGAGCTATGGCTACCCCTTC. Amino acid sequence: CAWSMGQSYGYPF. Drawing the rest from reference TRBV30 and TRBJ1-2, the complete variable domain is SQTIHQWPATLVQPVGSPLSLECTVEGTSNPNLYWYRQAAGRGLQLLFYSVGIGQISSEVPQNLSASRPQDRQFILSSKKLLLSDSGFYLCAWSMGQSYGYPFGSGTRLTVV.